The rows below give T cell receptor beta chains drawn from one sample of a study of blood T cell repertoires in COVID-19. The data were produced by immunoSEQ multiplex PCR, yet TCRdb's version contains in-frame clones alone and is incomplete. The data hold 46,000 or so clones, with roughly nine tenths observed a single time. Sequences were obtained from peripheral blood. The source is a man aged 65-85 years with active COVID-19. Both conserved end residues are part of each CDR3. The order of the fields is J gene, clone size, V gene, D gene, CDR3 protein, CDR3 DNA. A D gene is named only where the DNA matches it firmly. Clone size is given for some rows only: seen once, a few or many times, or a class if the clone is expanded.

TRBJ2-1,NA,TRBV15,NA,CATSRNIDRPGYNEQFF,TGTGCCACCAGCAGAAACATCGACAGGCCGGGCTACAATGAGCAGTTCTTC
TRBJ2-7,NA,TRBV4-3,NA,CASSQASQGTYEQYF,TGCGCCAGCAGCCAAGCTTCCCAGGGAACCTACGAGCAGTACTTC
TRBJ1-6,NA,TRBV6-6,TRBD1,CASSYRQGFNSPLHF,TGTGCCAGCAGTTACCGACAGGGCTTTAATTCACCCCTCCACTTT
TRBJ2-5,NA,TRBV23-1,TRBD1,CASSHRGHQETQYF,TGCGCCAGCAGCCACAGGGGACACCAAGAGACCCAGTACTTC
TRBJ2-2,once,TRBV20-1,TRBD1,CSASAQGANTGELFF,TGCAGTGCTAGTGCACAGGGGGCGAACACCGGGGAGCTGTTTTTT
TRBJ2-5,once,TRBV25-1,NA,CASSEYRGIQETQYF,TGTGCCAGCAGTGAATATAGGGGTATCCAAGAGACCCAGTACTTC
TRBJ1-6,NA,TRBV2,TRBD1,CASRGTGGRSWTLHF,TGTGCCAGCAGAGGGACAGGGGGCCGGTCATGGACCCTCCACTTT
TRBJ2-1,NA,TRBV5-1,NA,CASSSPGLLNEQFF,TGCGCCAGCAGCTCACCGGGACTGCTTAATGAGCAGTTCTTC
TRBJ2-1,NA,TRBV19,TRBD1,CASSRDRGVEQFF,TGTGCCAGTAGTAGGGACAGGGGGGTTGAGCAGTTCTTC
TRBJ2-7,few,TRBV27,TRBD1,CASSLMPTGAQYEQYF,TGTGCCAGCAGTTTAATGCCGACAGGGGCGCAGTACGAGCAGTACTTC
TRBJ2-3,once,TRBV10-1,TRBD1,CASSESGTGGEQYF,TGCGCCAGCAGTGAGTCGGGGACAGGGGGCGAGCAGTATTTT
TRBJ1-5,NA,TRBV7-9,NA,CASSFGSERNQPQHF,TGTGCCAGCAGCTTCGGCAGCGAACGCAATCAGCCCCAGCATTTT
TRBJ1-2,NA,TRBV24-1,NA,CATSDPGTGQGYTF,TGTGCCACCAGTGACCCTGGTACAGGTCAAGGCTACACCTTC
TRBJ2-3,once,TRBV7-2,TRBD1,CASSREQGVLSDTQYF,TGTGCCAGCAGCCGGGAACAGGGGGTTTTGTCAGATACGCAGTATTTT
TRBJ2-3,NA,TRBV24-1,TRBD1,CATSDSPGQSTDTQYF,TGTGCCACCAGTGATTCTCCGGGACAGAGCACAGATACGCAGTATTTT
TRBJ1-5,once,TRBV20-1,NA,CSASLGSQPQHF,TGCAGTGCTAGTTTAGGGAGTCAGCCCCAGCATTTT
TRBJ1-4,NA,TRBV6-2/TRBV6-3,TRBD1,CASSLPPTGGGNEKLFF,TGTGCCAGCAGCCTCCCCCCAACAGGGGGTGGTAATGAAAAACTGTTTTTT
TRBJ2-7,NA,TRBV5-6,NA,CASSSEGWGYEQYF,TGTGCCAGCAGCTCAGAGGGATGGGGCTACGAGCAGTACTTC
TRBJ2-1,NA,TRBV28,NA,CASLAGWEQFF,TGTGCCAGCCTTGCGGGGTGGGAGCAGTTCTTC
TRBJ1-3,NA,TRBV19,TRBD1,CASRTPGTDSGNTIYF,TGTGCCAGTAGGACACCCGGGACAGACTCTGGAAACACCATATATTTT
TRBJ2-1,NA,TRBV11-2,NA,CASSFRSGPYNEQFF,TGTGCCAGCAGCTTCAGGTCAGGGCCCTACAATGAGCAGTTCTTC
TRBJ2-1,NA,TRBV19,NA,CASSNKRSSYNEQFF,TGTGCCAGTAGTAATAAGCGGAGCTCCTACAATGAGCAGTTCTTC
TRBJ1-1,NA,TRBV6-5,NA,CASRAGQNPSTEAFF,TGTGCCAGCAGGGCGGGGCAAAACCCGAGCACTGAAGCTTTCTTT